The 2 T cell receptor beta chains below were found in one sample sequenced in a study of cytomegalovirus exposure and HLA in healthy donors. The PCR used 60 Vbeta and 13 Jbeta primers. TCRdb's table, derived via immunoSEQ multiplex PCR, lists solely in-frame clones and lacks some. The sample gives 200,000 to 250,000 clones, around 85% of which show up once; around 0.2% is in the top ten. The sequenced sample consisted of PBMCs. The receptors were gathered from a girl aged 2-9 years in good health and CMV-seronegative.

The rearrangement uses TRBV4-2 and TRBJ2-2; TRBD2 is a possible D gene (6 bases). Trimming pared 0 bases from V and 7 bases from J, leaving 15 bases between. The V gene's germline CDR1 is LGHNA and CDR2 YNFKEQ. There are 16 residues in the CDR3. The CDR3 coding sequence is TGTGCCAGCAGCCAAGAATTCGGGACTCCGTTCGGGGAGCTGTTTTTT. Translated, it gives CASSQEFGTPFGELFF.

The V call is TRBV4-1, the J call TRBJ1-2, with 10 positions matching TRBD1. V lost 1 base, J lost 7 bases, and 9 bases stayed unmatched. The CDR3 runs 16 residues. In germline, CDR1 is MGHRA, CDR2 YSYEKL. The CDR3 DNA sequence: TGCGCCAGCAGCCAAGGACGGGGACAGGGGTTAGTTGGCTACACCTTC. Residues: CASSQGRGQGLVGYTF.